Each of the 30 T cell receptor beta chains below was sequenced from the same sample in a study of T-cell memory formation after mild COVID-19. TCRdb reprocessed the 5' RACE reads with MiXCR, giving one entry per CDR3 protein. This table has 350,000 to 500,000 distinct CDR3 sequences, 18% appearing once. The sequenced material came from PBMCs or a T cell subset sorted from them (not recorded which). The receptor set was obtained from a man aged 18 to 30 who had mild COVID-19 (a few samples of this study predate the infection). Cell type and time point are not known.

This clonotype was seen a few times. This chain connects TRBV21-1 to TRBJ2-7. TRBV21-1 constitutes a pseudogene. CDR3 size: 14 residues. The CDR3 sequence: CASSIRLSLYEQYF. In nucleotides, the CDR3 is TGTGCCAGCAGTATCCGGCTTTCTTTATACGAGCAGTACTTC.

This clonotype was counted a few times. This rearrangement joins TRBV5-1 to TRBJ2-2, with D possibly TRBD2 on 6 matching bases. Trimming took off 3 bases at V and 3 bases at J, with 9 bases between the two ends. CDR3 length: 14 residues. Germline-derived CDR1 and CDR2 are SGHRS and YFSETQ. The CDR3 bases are TGCGCCAGCAGCTCCGGGGGATACACCGGGGAGCTGTTTTTT. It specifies CASSSGGYTGELFF.

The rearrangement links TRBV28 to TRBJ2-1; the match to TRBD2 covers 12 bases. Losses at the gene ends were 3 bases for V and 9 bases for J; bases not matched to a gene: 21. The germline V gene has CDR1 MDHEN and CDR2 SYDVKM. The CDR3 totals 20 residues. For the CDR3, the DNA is TGTGCCAGCAGTTTTTATCGGGACCCCTCACTAGCGGGGGGCCAAGGTGAGCAGTTCTTC. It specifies CASSFYRDPSLAGGQGEQFF.

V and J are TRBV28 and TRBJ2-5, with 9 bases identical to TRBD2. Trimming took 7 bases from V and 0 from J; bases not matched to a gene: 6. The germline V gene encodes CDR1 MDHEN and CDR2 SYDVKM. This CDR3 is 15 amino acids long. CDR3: CASTAGGWYQETQYF. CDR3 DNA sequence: TGTGCCAGCACCGCGGGGGGGTGGTACCAAGAGACCCAGTACTTC.

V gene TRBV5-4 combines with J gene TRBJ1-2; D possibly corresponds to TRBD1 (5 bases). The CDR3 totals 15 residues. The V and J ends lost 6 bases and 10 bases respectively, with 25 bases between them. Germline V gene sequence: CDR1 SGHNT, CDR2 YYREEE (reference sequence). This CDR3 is CASTSPTEPRGHYTF. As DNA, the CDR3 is TGTGCCAGCACCTCACCGACAGAGCCCCGCGGACACTACACCTTC.

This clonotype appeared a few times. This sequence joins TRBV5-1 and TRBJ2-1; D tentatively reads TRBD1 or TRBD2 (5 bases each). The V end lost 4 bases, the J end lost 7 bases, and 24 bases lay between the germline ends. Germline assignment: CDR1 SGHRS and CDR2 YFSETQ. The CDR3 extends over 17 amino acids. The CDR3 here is CASSPDPGRARQNEQFF. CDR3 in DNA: TGCGCCAGCAGCCCCGATCCGGGGCGGGCAAGGCAGAATGAGCAGTTCTTC.

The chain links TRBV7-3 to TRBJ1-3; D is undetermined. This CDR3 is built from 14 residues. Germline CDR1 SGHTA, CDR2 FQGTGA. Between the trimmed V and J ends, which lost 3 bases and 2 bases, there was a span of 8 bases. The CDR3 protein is CASSFMEPGNTIYF. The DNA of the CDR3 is TGTGCCAGCAGCTTTATGGAGCCTGGAAACACCATATATTTT.

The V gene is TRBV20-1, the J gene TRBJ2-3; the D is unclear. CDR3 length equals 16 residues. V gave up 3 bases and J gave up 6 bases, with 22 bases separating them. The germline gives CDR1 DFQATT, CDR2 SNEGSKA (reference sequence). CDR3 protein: CSARSSLPGYFDTQYF. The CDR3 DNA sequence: TGCAGTGCTAGGTCCTCTCTGCCGGGCTACTTCGATACGCAGTATTTT.

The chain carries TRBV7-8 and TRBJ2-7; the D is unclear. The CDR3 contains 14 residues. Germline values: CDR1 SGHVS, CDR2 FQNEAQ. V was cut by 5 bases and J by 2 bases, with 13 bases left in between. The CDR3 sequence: CASSPSGSPYEQYV. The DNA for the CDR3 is TGTGCCAGCAGCCCTTCCGGGTCTCCCTACGAGCAGTACGTC.

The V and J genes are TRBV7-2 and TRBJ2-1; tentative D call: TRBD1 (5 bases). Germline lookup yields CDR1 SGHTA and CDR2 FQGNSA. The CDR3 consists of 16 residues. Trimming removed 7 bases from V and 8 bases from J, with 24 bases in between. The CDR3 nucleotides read TGTGCCAGCACCCCGTCAGCAGGGCGGTGGGTGGATGAGCAGTTCTTC. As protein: CASTPSAGRWVDEQFF.

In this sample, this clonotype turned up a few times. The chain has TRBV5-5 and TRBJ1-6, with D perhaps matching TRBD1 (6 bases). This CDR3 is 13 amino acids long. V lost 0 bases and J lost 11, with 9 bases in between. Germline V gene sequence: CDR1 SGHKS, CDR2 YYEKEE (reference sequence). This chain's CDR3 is CASSLAQGPPLHF. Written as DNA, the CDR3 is TGTGCCAGCAGCTTGGCACAGGGACCACCCCTCCACTTT.

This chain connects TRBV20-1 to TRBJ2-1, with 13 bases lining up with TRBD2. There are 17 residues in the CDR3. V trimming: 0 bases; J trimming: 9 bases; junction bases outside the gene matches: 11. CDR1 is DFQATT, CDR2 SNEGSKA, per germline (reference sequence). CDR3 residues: CSARDPELAGGPREQFF. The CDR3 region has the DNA TGCAGTGCTAGAGACCCGGAACTAGCGGGGGGGCCCCGTGAGCAGTTCTTC.

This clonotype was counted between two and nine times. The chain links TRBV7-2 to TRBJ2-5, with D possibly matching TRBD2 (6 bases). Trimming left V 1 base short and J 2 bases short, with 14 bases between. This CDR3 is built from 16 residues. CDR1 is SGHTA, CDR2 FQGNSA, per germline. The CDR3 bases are TGTGCCAGCAGCTTAGTCTTCGGACTACAACAAGAGACCCAGTACTTC. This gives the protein CASSLVFGLQQETQYF.

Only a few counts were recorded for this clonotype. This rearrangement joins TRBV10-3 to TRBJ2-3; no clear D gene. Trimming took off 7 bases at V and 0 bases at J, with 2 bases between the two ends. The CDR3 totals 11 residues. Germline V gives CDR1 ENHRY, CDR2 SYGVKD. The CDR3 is CAITSTDTQYF. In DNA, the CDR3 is TGTGCCATCACGAGCACAGATACGCAGTATTTT.

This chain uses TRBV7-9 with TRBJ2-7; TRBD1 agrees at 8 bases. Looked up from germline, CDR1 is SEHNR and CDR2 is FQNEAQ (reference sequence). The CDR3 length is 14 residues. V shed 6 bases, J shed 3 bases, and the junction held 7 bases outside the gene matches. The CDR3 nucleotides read TGTGCCAGCAGTCCCGGACAGGGTTTCTACGAGCAGTACTTC. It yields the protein CASSPGQGFYEQYF.

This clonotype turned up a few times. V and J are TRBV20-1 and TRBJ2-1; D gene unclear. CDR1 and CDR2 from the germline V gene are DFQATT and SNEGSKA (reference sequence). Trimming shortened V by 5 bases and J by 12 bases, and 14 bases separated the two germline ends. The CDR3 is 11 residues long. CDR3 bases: TGCAGTGCTTTTGATGCCGGCGGGCAGTTCTTC. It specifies CSAFDAGGQFF.

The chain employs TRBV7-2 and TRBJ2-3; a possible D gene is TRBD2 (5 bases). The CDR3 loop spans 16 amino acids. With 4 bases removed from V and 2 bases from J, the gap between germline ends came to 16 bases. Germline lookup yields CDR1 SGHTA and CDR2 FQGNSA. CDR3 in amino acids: CASSSQPAGNTDTQYF. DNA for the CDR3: TGTGCCAGCAGCTCCCAACCCGCGGGCAACACAGATACGCAGTATTTT.

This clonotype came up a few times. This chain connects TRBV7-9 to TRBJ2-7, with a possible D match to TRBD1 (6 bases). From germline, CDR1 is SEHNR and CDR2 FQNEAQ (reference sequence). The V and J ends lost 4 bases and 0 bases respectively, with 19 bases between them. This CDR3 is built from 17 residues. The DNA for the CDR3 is TGTGCCAGCAGCTCCCCCACGCCGGGACACCTCTCCTACGAGCAGTACTTC. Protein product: CASSSPTPGHLSYEQYF.

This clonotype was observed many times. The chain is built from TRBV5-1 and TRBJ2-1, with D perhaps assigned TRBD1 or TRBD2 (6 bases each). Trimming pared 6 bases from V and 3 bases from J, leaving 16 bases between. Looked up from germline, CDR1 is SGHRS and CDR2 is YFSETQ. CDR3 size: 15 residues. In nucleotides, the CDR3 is TGCGCCAGCACCCCGGGGGCCGAAAACTACAATGAGCAGTTCTTC. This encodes CASTPGAENYNEQFF.

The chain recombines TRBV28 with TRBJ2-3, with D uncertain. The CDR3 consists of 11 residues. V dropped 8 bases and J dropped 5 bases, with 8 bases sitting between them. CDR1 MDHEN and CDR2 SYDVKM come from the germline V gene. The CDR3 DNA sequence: TGTGCCAGCGGATCGATAGATACGCAGTATTTT. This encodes CASGSIDTQYF.

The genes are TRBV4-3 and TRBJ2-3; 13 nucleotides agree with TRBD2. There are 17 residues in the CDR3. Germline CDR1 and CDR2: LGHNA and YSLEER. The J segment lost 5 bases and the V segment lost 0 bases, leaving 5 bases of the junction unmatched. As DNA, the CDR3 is TGCGCCAGCAGCCAAGACGGCACTAGCGGGGGGGGAGATACGCAGTATTTT. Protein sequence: CASSQDGTSGGGDTQYF.

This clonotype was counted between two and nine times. CDR3 DNA: TGCAGCGTTGAAAGGTTAGGGACTGGGGAAGAAAAACTGTTTTTT. Its translation is CSVERLGTGEEKLFF. V is TRBV29-1 and J is TRBJ1-4; a possible D gene is TRBD1 (5 bases). This CDR3 contains 15 residues. The germline CDR1 and CDR2 sequences are SQVTM and ANQGSEA. The ends were cut back, 2 bases at V and 8 bases at J, with 18 bases in the middle.

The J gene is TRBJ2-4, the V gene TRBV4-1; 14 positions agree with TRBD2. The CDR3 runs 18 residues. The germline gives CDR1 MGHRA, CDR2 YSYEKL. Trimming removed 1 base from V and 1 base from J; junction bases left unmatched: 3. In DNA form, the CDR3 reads TGCGCCAGCAGCCAAGTGACTAGCGGGGGGGCCGCCAAAAACATTCAGTACTTC. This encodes CASSQVTSGGAAKNIQYF.

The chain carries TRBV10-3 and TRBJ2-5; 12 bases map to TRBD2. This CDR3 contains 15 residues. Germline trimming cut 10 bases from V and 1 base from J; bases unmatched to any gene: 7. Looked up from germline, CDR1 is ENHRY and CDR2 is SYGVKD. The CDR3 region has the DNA TGTGCCAGCCTCCCTAGCGGGGGGGCCCAAGAGACCCAGTACTTC. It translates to CASLPSGGAQETQYF.

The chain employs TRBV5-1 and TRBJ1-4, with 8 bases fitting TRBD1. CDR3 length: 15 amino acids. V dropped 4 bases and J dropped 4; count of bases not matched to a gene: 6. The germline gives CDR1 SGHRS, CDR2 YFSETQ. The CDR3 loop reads CASSGTGRGNEKLFF. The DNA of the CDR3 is TGCGCCAGCAGCGGGACAGGACGGGGTAATGAAAAACTGTTTTTT.

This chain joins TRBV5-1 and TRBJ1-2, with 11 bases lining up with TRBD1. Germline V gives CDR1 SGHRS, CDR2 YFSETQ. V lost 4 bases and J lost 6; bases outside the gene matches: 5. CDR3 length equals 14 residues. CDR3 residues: CASSRGQGADGYTF. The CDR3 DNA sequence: TGCGCCAGCAGCCGCGGACAGGGGGCCGATGGCTACACCTTC.

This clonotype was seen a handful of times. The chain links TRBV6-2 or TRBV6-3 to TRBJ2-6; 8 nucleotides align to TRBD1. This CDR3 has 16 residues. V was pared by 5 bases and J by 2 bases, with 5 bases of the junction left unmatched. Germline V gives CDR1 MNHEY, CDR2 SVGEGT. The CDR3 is CASSADRGTGANVLTF. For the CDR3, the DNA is TGTGCCAGCAGTGCCGACAGGGGTACTGGGGCCAACGTCCTGACTTTC.

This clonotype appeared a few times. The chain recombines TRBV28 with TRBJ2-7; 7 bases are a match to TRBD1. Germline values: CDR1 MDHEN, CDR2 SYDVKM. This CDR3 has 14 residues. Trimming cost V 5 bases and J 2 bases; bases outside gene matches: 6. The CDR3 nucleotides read TGTGCCAGCAGTACCGCCGGGACAGCCTACGAGCAGTACGTC. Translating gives CASSTAGTAYEQYV.

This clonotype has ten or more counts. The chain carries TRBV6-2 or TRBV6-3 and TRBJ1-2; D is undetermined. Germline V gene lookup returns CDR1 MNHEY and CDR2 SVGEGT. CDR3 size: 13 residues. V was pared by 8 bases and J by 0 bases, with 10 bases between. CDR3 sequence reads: CASWTLANYGYTF. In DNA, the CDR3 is TGTGCCAGCTGGACGCTAGCTAACTATGGCTACACCTTC.

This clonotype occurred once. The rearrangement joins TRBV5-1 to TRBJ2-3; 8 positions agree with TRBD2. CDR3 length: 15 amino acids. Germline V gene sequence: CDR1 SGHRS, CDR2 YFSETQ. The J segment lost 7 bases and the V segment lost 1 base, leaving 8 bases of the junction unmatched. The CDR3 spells CASSLISGGSNTQYF. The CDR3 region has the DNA TGCGCCAGCAGCTTGATCAGCGGGGGTAGTAATACGCAGTATTTT.